This entry lists 18 T cell receptor beta chains sequenced from one sample in a study of cytomegalovirus exposure and HLA in healthy donors. The repertoire was sequenced with immunoSEQ multiplex PCR; TCRdb's copy has only in-frame clones and lacks some. Seen here are fewer than 150,000 clones, about 82% observed once, and the top ten hold 4.9%. The specimen sequenced was PBMCs. These receptors were obtained from a man between 18 and 35 years old in good health and CMV-seronegative.

The CDR3 coding sequence is TGTGCCAGTAGTATGGGGACCGGGACAGGGGTCTACGAGCAGTACTTC. The encoded protein is CASSMGTGTGVYEQYF. The J gene is TRBJ2-7, the V gene TRBV19; 10 bases are a match to TRBD1. V lost 3 bases, J lost 3 bases, and 8 bases stayed unmatched. CDR3 length: 16 amino acids. In germline, CDR1 is LNHDA, CDR2 SQIVND (reference sequence).

The gene calls are TRBV29-1 and TRBJ1-1, with 10 bases matching TRBD1. J lost 3 bases, V lost 7 bases, and 2 bases had no gene match. The V gene's germline CDR1 is SQVTM and CDR2 ANQGSEA. This CDR3 spans 12 amino acids. The CDR3 loop reads CSGGTGDTEAFF. The CDR3 nucleotides read TGCAGCGGCGGGACAGGGGACACTGAAGCTTTCTTT.

J is TRBJ2-7 and V is TRBV18; a weak D match, TRBD1 (6 bases). The CDR3 length is 14 residues. Trimming took 3 bases from V and 0 from J, leaving 9 bases between them. The germline V gene has CDR1 KGHSH and CDR2 LQKENI. The CDR3 bases are TGTGCCAGCTCACCTACAGGGACCTCCTACGAGCAGTACTTC. It specifies CASSPTGTSYEQYF.

The V and J genes are TRBV19 and TRBJ2-4; the match to TRBD1 covers 8 bases. V lost 7 bases, J lost 7 bases, and 3 bases stayed unmatched. CDR1 LNHDA and CDR2 SQIVND come from the germline V gene (reference sequence). CDR3 length equals 12 residues. This CDR3 reads CASIGQGNIQYF. The CDR3 bases are TGTGCCAGTATTGGACAGGGCAACATTCAGTACTTC.

This clone was observed a handful of times. The chain links TRBV4-1 to TRBJ2-1, with 11 bases lining up with TRBD2. Germline values: CDR1 MGHRA, CDR2 YSYEKL. V gave up 0 bases and J gave up 8 bases; unmatched junction bases: 9. This CDR3 region has 17 residues. CDR3 in amino acids: CASSQDPGGSGRDEQFF. CDR3 DNA sequence: TGCGCCAGCAGCCAAGACCCCGGAGGTAGCGGGAGGGATGAGCAGTTCTTC.

This chain joins TRBV19 and TRBJ1-3; no clear D gene. CDR1 LNHDA and CDR2 SQIVND come from the germline V gene (reference sequence). The CDR3 sequence is 15 residues long. Trimming shortened V by 3 bases and J by 4 bases, and 13 bases separated the two germline ends. CDR3 DNA sequence: TGTGCCAGTAGTATCACCTCGGGTGGCGGAAACACCATATATTTT. As protein: CASSITSGGGNTIYF.

The chain has TRBV5-1 and TRBJ2-1, with 7 bases matching TRBD2. The CDR3 totals 16 residues. Germline V gene lookup returns CDR1 SGHRS and CDR2 YFSETQ. With 4 bases clipped from V and 5 bases from J, the junction kept 12 bases outside the gene matches. The CDR3 is CASSPIVASGNNEQFF. CDR3 sequence (DNA): TGCGCCAGCAGCCCGATCGTGGCTAGCGGTAACAATGAGCAGTTCTTC.

The chain combines TRBV29-1 with TRBJ1-2, with 9 positions matching TRBD1. Germline V gene data show CDR1 as SQVTM and CDR2 as ANQGSEA. V gave up 5 bases and J gave up 6 bases; unmatched junction bases: 10. The CDR3 extends over 14 amino acids. CDR3 in amino acids: CSVPPGQGRHGYTF. The CDR3 DNA follows: TGCAGCGTTCCCCCGGGACAGGGCCGCCATGGCTACACCTTC.

V is TRBV11-1 and J is TRBJ2-7; D might be TRBD1 (5 bases). V was cut by 2 bases and J by 5 bases, with 10 bases left in between. The CDR3 is made up of 13 amino acids. CDR1 and CDR2 (germline): SGHAT, FQDESV (reference sequence). Here the CDR3 reads CASSLTLGHEQYF. Written as DNA, the CDR3 is TGTGCCAGCAGCTTAACGCTGGGGCACGAGCAGTACTTC.

V gene TRBV5-1 combines with J gene TRBJ2-7, with 8 bases identical to TRBD1. Germline CDR1 is SGHRS and CDR2 is YFSETQ. The CDR3 runs 17 residues. The V segment lost 3 bases and the J segment 4 bases; nucleotides outside the gene matches: 15. The CDR3 DNA sequence: TGCGCCAGCAGCTCCGGGACAGGCCTCACGGTTTCATACGAGCAGTACTTC. Translated, it gives CASSSGTGLTVSYEQYF.

The chain recombines TRBV7-9 with TRBJ2-2; D possibly corresponds to TRBD1 (5 bases). This CDR3 is 15 amino acids long. Germline CDR1 is SEHNR and CDR2 is FQNEAQ (reference sequence). V shed 5 bases and J shed 6 bases, with 16 bases lying between them. The CDR3 nucleotides read TGTGCCAGCAGCCAGATCCCCAGGGTACCCGGGGAGCTGTTTTTT. This translates into CASSQIPRVPGELFF.

In DNA, the CDR3 is TGTGCCAGCAGCTTTGGACAGGCGATGCCGAATAGCAATCAGCCCCAGCATTTT. Translation gives CASSFGQAMPNSNQPQHF. The chain carries TRBV7-2 and TRBJ1-5, with 7 nucleotides matching TRBD1. V was clipped by 3 bases and J by 0 bases; unmatched bases: 11. This CDR3 has 18 residues. Germline CDR1 reads SGHTA; CDR2 reads FQGNSA. The entire variable domain, with the rest obtained from reference TRBV7-2 and TRBJ1-5, is as follows: GAGVSQSPSNKVTEKGKDVELRCDPISGHTALYWYRQSLGQGLEFLIYFQGNSAPDKSGLPSDRFSAERTGGSVSTLTIQRTQQEDSAVYLCASSFGQAMPNSNQPQHFGDGTRLSIL.

As concerns this clone: Other DNA sequences from this sample encode an identical CDR3 as well. The chain uses TRBV5-1 and TRBJ1-1, with D maybe TRBD1 (5 bases). The CDR3 extends over 13 amino acids. Germline CDR1 is SGHRS and CDR2 is YFSETQ. V lost 1 base and J lost 5, with 9 bases in between. The CDR3, as DNA: TGCGCCAGCAGCTTGTCGGGGGGAACTGAAGCTTTCTTT. Residues: CASSLSGGTEAFF.

This sequence joins TRBV18 and TRBJ1-4; the D is unclear. This CDR3 is built from 15 residues. Trimming stripped 0 bases from V and 8 bases from J, with 13 bases between. The germline CDR1 and CDR2 sequences are KGHSH and LQKENI. The CDR3 DNA reads TGTGCCAGCTCACCACCCCCCGGGGATAGGGAAAAACTGTTTTTT. Translation: CASSPPPGDREKLFF.

The chain links TRBV7-2 to TRBJ2-1; 7 bases align to TRBD2. J was trimmed by 8 bases and V by 3 bases; bases with no gene match: 10. In germline, CDR1 is SGHTA, CDR2 FQGNSA. This CDR3 comprises 15 residues. CDR3 nucleotides: TGTGCCAGCAGCTTGACGGGAGGAGGTATGGATGAGCAGTTCTTC. Its translation is CASSLTGGGMDEQFF.

The chain links TRBV25-1 to TRBJ1-4; perhaps TRBD1 as D (5 bases). Germline values: CDR1 MGHDK, CDR2 SYGVNS. The CDR3 covers 16 residues. Trimming took off 4 bases at V and 3 bases at J, with 15 bases between the two ends. The CDR3 loop reads CASSATQGFPNEKLFF. The CDR3 nucleotides read TGTGCCAGCAGTGCGACCCAGGGTTTTCCTAATGAAAAACTGTTTTTT.

The chain combines TRBV11-2 with TRBJ2-1; no clear D gene. CDR3 length: 14 amino acids. The V end lost 1 base, the J end lost 7 bases, and 11 bases lay between the germline ends. Germline CDR1 reads SGHAT; CDR2 reads FQNNGV. For the CDR3, the DNA is TGTGCCAGCAGCTTAGCCTCTGACTTAAATGAGCAGTTCTTC. Translation: CASSLASDLNEQFF.

The chain joins TRBV5-1 to TRBJ2-1; TRBD2 agrees at 13 bases. This CDR3 region has 16 residues. Germline V gives CDR1 SGHRS, CDR2 YFSETQ. V was pared by 0 bases and J by 7 bases, with 4 bases of the junction left unmatched. CDR3 protein: CASSLGLAGGMNEQFF. The CDR3 bases are TGCGCCAGCAGCTTGGGACTAGCGGGAGGTATGAATGAGCAGTTCTTC.